This T cell receptor (beta chain) was observed in a study of blood T cell repertoires in COVID-19. The protocol was immunoSEQ multiplex PCR, while the TCRdb copy is restricted to in-frame clones and leaves out a portion. The sample has roughly 220,000 clones, more than 65% seen once. The CDR3 is 15 residues long. V dropped 4 bases and J dropped 5; count of bases not matched to a gene: 5. Germline V gene sequence: CDR1 LNHNV, CDR2 YYDKDF (reference sequence). The receptor was isolated from a woman between 55 and 75 years old with acute or convalescent COVID-19. The sequenced sample was peripheral blood. V gene TRBV15 combines with J gene TRBJ2-7; TRBD2 aligns across 13 bases. As DNA, the CDR3 is TGTGCCACCAGCAAAGGACTAGCGGGGGTCGACGAGCAGTACTTC. This translates into CATSKGLAGVDEQYF.